The sequence of this T cell receptor beta chain was determined in a study of T cell responses to AZD1222 COVID-19 vaccine. Analysis merged second doses at about 4 or about 12 weeks. The CDR3 runs 12 residues. Trimming took 3 bases from V and 7 from J, leaving 9 bases between them. Measured with immunoSEQ multiplex PCR; TCRdb has only the in-frame clones, and not every one. The sample carries 150,000 to 200,000 clones, 85% to 95% recorded once. The sequencing used peripheral blood, collected 28 days after the second AZD1222 dose. The chain combines TRBV12-3 or TRBV12-4 with TRBJ1-2; weak D call: TRBD1 (5 bases). The clonotype originates from an adult who received the AZD1222 COVID-19 vaccine. DNA for the CDR3: TGTGCCAGCAGTTTGACAGTAGCTGGCTACACCTTC. It specifies CASSLTVAGYTF.